This TCR beta chain derives from a study of blood T cell repertoires in COVID-19. About the study: Acute-phase and convalescent COVID-19 samples originated in the United States, Italy and Spain. T cells, B-cell-depleted T cells, or PBMCs provided the cDNA or gDNA that served as material.

Authors' processing steps: Cell counts per sample came from amplifying reference gene primers. Sequencing was performed with immunoSEQ multiplex PCR; in TCRdb, only in-frame clones are kept and a portion is missing. That table gives V, J and clone size, and the DNA gave D and trimming. The repertoire includes about 280,000 clones, roughly 91% of them detected once, and around 10% sits in the top ten. Germline V gives CDR1 SGHRS, CDR2 YFSETQ. CDR3 size: 14 residues. Unmatched junction bases numbered 4, after V lost 4 bases and J lost 4 bases. This sequence was found in a woman aged 30 to 39 with COVID-19, enrolled during active disease. Sequenced: peripheral blood. The V and J genes are TRBV5-1 and TRBJ2-7, with TRBD1 matching over 11 bases. The CDR3 nucleotides read TGCGCCAGCAGCAACGGACAGGGGGCTTACGAGCAGTACTTC. Its translation is CASSNGQGAYEQYF.